The entry below describes one TCR beta chain. The antigen this receptor binds is unknown. Base qualities are not at hand, and no much larger clone is one base apart. This entry comes from a study of blood T cell repertoires in COVID-19 (dated by TCRdb to between 2020 and 2021). Turning to the overall study: Samples covering the acute and convalescent phases of COVID-19 were provided by collaborators in the United States, Italy and Spain. The repertoires were made available in a free public database intended to serve as a resource for research on the immune response to SARS-CoV-2. The prospective study material was composed of cDNA or gDNA derived from T cells, B-cell-depleted T cells, or PBMCs. Samples were obtained from the ongoing ImmuneRACE study (first 160 participants) and from some 1,300 subjects provided by 6 global collaborators. Deeply sampled blood TCRbeta repertoires from subjects exposed to, actively infected with, or recovered from COVID-19 were included in the dataset. Nearly every sample came with metadata listing a de-identified subject ID, COVID-19 status, age in years and sex. Where available, HLA class I and class II types were obtained from metadata supplied by the sample provider rather than from assay-based typing. Overall results and qualifications from the work: The amount of clinical and demographic metadata varied by source and participant and was provided uncurated.

Collaborating institutions collected whole blood in K2EDTA tubes following their own protocols. Collaborator samples were shipped for TCRbeta analysis as frozen whole blood, isolated PBMCs, or DNA extracted from either sample type. The germline V gene sets CDR1 to SNHLY and CDR2 to FYNNEI. The CDR3 numbers 14 residues from cysteine through phenylalanine. Of all the DNA, just the CDR3 is kept, 42 bases in frame from base 1. Deletion took 6 bases off V and 7 bases off J, with a span of 18 bases between the germline ends. TCRbeta CDR3 regions were amplified from genomic DNA using the immunoSEQ Assay, a bias-controlled multiplex PCR. Per the authors' processing: Nucleated cell counts per sample were estimated from amplification of reference gene primers within the assay. To quantify the absolute abundance of each unique TCRbeta CDR3 rearrangement, sequence reads were collapsed and filtered. For each sample, productive Simpson clonality was calculated as the square root of Simpson's diversity index over productive rearrangements. TCRdb's version of the immuneACCESS table is confined to in-frame rearrangements and falls short of the full clone set. An unresolved V gene accounts for under half of the shortfall where checked; the remainder is of unknown origin. For V, J and clone size, that table is used; D and trimming come from the DNA. The sample table records more than 200,000 clones; approximately 79% of these occur just once. The biggest ten clones account for 4% to 6% of the sample.

The TCR sequence derives from an elderly woman with active or convalescent COVID-19. The source material was peripheral blood. Recombination connected TRBV2 to TRBJ1-1; matching of 6 bases hints at TRBD1 as the D gene. Here the CDR3 is given as CASRTDRSVVEAFF. The nucleotide sequence is TGTGCCAGCAGGACCGACAGGTCCGTCGTTGAAGCTTTCTTT.